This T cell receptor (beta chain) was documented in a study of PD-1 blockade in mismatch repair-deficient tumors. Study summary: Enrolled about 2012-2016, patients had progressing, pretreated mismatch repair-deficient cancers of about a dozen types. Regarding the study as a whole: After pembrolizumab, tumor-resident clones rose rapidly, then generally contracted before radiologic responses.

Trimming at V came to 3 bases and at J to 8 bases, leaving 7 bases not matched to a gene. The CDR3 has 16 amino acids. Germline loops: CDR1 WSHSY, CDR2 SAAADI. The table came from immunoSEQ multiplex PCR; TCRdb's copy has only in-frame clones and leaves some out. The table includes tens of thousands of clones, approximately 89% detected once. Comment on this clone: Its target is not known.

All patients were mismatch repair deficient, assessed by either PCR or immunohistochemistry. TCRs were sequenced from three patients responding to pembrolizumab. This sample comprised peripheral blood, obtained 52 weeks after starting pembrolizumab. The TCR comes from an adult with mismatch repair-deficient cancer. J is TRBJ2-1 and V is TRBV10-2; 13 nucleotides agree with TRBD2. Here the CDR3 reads CASSDLGLAGFHEQFF. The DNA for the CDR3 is TGCGCCAGCAGTGACCTGGGACTAGCGGGATTTCATGAGCAGTTCTTC.